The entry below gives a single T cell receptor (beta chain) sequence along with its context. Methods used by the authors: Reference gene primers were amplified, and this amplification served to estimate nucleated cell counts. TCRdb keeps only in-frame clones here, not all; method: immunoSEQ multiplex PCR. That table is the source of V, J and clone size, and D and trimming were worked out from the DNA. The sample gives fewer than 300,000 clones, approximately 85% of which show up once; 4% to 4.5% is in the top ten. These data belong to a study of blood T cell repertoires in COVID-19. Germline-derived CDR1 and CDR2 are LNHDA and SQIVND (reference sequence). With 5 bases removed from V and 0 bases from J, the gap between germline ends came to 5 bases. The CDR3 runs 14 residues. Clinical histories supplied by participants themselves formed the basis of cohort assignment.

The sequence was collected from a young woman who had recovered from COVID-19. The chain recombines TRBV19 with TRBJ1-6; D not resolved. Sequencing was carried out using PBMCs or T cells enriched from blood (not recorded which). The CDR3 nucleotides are TGTGCCAGTAGTGAGAGCTCCTATAATTCACCCCTCCACTTT. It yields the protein CASSESSYNSPLHF.